The next 27 T cell receptor beta chains were all read from a single sample in a study of neurological immune-mediated disorders. TCRdb passed the 5' RACE reads through MiXCR, listing each CDR3 protein once. The data hold 50,000 to 70,000 distinct CDR3 sequences, with 4.5% observed a single time. Sequencing was carried out using PBMCs. The receptors were sampled from a man aged 30-40 years with multiple sclerosis.

This clonotype has just a few counts. The germline gene is not matched at one end of the junction; a read error may be the cause. The chain carries TRBV20-1 and TRBJ1-5; tentatively, D is TRBD1 (6 bases). This CDR3 comprises 13 residues. Germline CDR1 is DFQATT and CDR2 is SNEGSKA (reference sequence). The CDR3: CSASRGEDRPQNF. CDR3 sequence (DNA): TGCAGTGCTAGTAGGGGGGAGGATCGGCCCCAGAATTTT.

This clonotype came up many times. The chain employs TRBV4-1 and TRBJ1-5; D is possibly TRBD1 (5 bases). The CDR3 length is 14 residues. With 4 bases removed from V and 4 bases from J, the gap between germline ends came to 11 bases. CDR1 is MGHRA and CDR2 is YSYEKL in the germline V gene. CDR3 in DNA: TGCGCCAGCAGCCCCCCGGGGGGGAATCAGCCCCAGCATTTT. It translates to CASSPPGGNQPQHF.

This clonotype was recorded many times. The J gene is TRBJ1-2, the V gene TRBV18; tentatively, D is TRBD1 (6 bases). Trimming removed 3 bases from V and 7 bases from J, with 15 bases in between. Germline CDR1 reads KGHSH; CDR2 reads LQKENI. This CDR3 spans 14 amino acids. The CDR3 sequence is CASSPTTGIGGYTF. The CDR3 nucleotides are TGTGCCAGCTCACCGACTACAGGGATTGGTGGCTACACCTTC.

This clonotype was picked up many times. The V call is TRBV29-1, the J call TRBJ2-2, with 9 bases identical to TRBD1. The CDR3 spans 15 residues. Germline V gene data show CDR1 as SQVTM and CDR2 as ANQGSEA. The V gene end was trimmed by 5 bases and the J gene end by 3 bases; junction bases not matched to a gene: 7. This chain's CDR3 is CSVPTGTGYTGELFF. In DNA form, the CDR3 reads TGCAGCGTTCCCACCGGGACAGGGTACACCGGGGAGCTGTTTTTT.

Worth noting for this clonotype: A clone one base away is much larger, so this may be a read error. This rearrangement joins TRBV20-1 to TRBJ1-1; 7 nucleotides align to TRBD1. The germline CDR1 and CDR2 sequences are DFQATT and SNEGSKA (reference sequence). The V gene end was trimmed by 5 bases and the J gene end by 4 bases; junction bases not matched to a gene: 13. The CDR3 has 15 amino acids. The CDR3: CSARDRQRMGTEAFF. As DNA, the CDR3 is TGCAGTGCTCGGGACAGACAACGAATGGGCACTGAAGCTTTCTTT.

This clonotype was picked up a small number of times. The J gene is TRBJ1-1, the V gene TRBV12-5, with 9 bases that match TRBD1. There are 14 residues in the CDR3. Per the germline V gene, CDR1 is LGHNT and CDR2 is FRNRAP. V trimming: 4 bases; J trimming: 9 bases; junction bases outside the gene matches: 9. CDR3: CASGSNRDRDKAFF. DNA for the CDR3: TGTGCTAGTGGTTCCAACCGGGACAGGGATAAAGCTTTCTTT.

This clonotype was detected ten times or more. The rearrangement links TRBV12-3 or TRBV12-4 to TRBJ1-3, with D perhaps TRBD1 (5 bases). This CDR3 comprises 14 residues. Between the trimmed V and J ends, which lost 4 bases and 1 base, there was a span of 8 bases. CDR3 in DNA: TGTGCCAGCAGTTCCAGGGAATCTGGAAACACCATATATTTT. Amino acid sequence: CASSSRESGNTIYF.

This clonotype was recorded at least ten times. The DNA of the CDR3 is TGCAGTGCTAGAAAGGACAGAAACTATGGCTACACCTTC. Its protein product is CSARKDRNYGYTF. V is TRBV20-1 and J is TRBJ1-2, with a tentative D call TRBD1 (6 bases). The germline CDR1 and CDR2 sequences are DFQATT and SNEGSKA (reference sequence). The CDR3 contains 13 residues. V lost 2 bases, J lost 2 bases, and 9 bases lay in between.

In this sample, this clonotype turned up many times. The chain employs TRBV5-6 and TRBJ2-1, with 7 positions matching TRBD1. The CDR3 extends over 15 amino acids. Trimming cost V 1 base and J 6 bases; bases outside gene matches: 7. Germline loops: CDR1 SGHDT, CDR2 YYEEEE. CDR3 sequence: CASSLTGEKGNEQFF. In DNA form, the CDR3 reads TGTGCCAGCAGCTTGACAGGGGAGAAAGGCAATGAGCAGTTCTTC.

This clonotype was observed a few times. CDR3 nucleotide sequence: TGTGCCATCGGGACAGGGTCGCACTATGGCTACACCTTC. Amino acids: CAIGTGSHYGYTF. V is TRBV10-3 and J is TRBJ1-2, with TRBD1 identical over 9 bases. Unmatched junction bases numbered 4, after V lost 8 bases and J lost 3 bases. Germline assignment: CDR1 ENHRY and CDR2 SYGVKD. This CDR3 region has 13 residues.

The J gene is TRBJ2-1, the V gene TRBV5-6, with 8 positions matching TRBD2. Germline lookup yields CDR1 SGHDT and CDR2 YYEEEE. This CDR3 has 15 amino acids. V dropped 2 bases and J dropped 3; count of bases not matched to a gene: 4. The CDR3 here is CASSLAGTSYNEQFF. CDR3 in DNA: TGTGCCAGCAGCTTAGCGGGGACTAGCTACAATGAGCAGTTCTTC.

This clonotype was seen only a few times. The chain recombines TRBV18 with TRBJ2-6; no clear D. The germline V and J ends were trimmed by 3 bases and 4 bases, with 13 bases remaining between them. The CDR3 extends over 16 amino acids. Per germline, CDR1 KGHSH and CDR2 LQKENI. The CDR3 sequence: CASSPLLFSGANVLTF. DNA for the CDR3: TGTGCCAGCTCACCTCTGTTGTTTTCCGGGGCCAACGTCCTGACTTTC.

This clonotype was counted at least ten times. The chain combines TRBV15 with TRBJ1-5; the D is unclear. Trimming stripped 6 bases from V and 2 bases from J, with 14 bases between. The CDR3 totals 15 residues. Germline V lookup: CDR1 LNHNV, CDR2 YYDKDF (reference sequence). This CDR3 reads CATRLGREGNQPQHF. CDR3 in DNA: TGTGCCACCAGGTTGGGGAGAGAGGGCAATCAGCCCCAGCATTTT.

About this clonotype itself: With a much larger clone just one base away, this may be a read error. The V and J genes are TRBV9 and TRBJ2-3, with unresolved D. CDR1 and CDR2 from the germline V gene are SGDLS and YYNGEE. CDR3 size: 13 residues. Trimming took 1 base from V and 4 from J, leaving 7 bases between them. This chain's CDR3 is CASSVKTADTQYF. DNA for the CDR3: TGTGCCAGCAGCGTAAAAACGGCAGATACGCAGTATTTT.

This clonotype was seen many times. This rearrangement joins TRBV28 to TRBJ2-7; 8 bases align to TRBD1. The CDR3 covers 15 residues. The germline V gene has CDR1 MDHEN and CDR2 SYDVKM. V was pared by 5 bases and J by 0 bases, with 6 bases of the junction left unmatched. The CDR3 DNA reads as TGTGCCAGCAGTCATGGACAGGGTTCCTCCTACGAGCAGTACTTC. This translates into CASSHGQGSSYEQYF.

This clonotype was observed at least ten times. In nucleotides, the CDR3 is TGCAGTGCTCCCGGACAGGGAGGACAACGGGAACAGTTCTTC. The encoded protein is CSAPGQGGQREQFF. The V and J genes are TRBV20-1 and TRBJ2-1; 8 positions match TRBD1. V was clipped by 5 bases and J by 13 bases; unmatched bases: 16. CDR1 is DFQATT and CDR2 is SNEGSKA in the germline V gene (reference sequence). There are 14 residues in the CDR3.

This clonotype appeared many times. The rearrangement joins TRBV5-1 to TRBJ2-1, with 7 bases aligning to TRBD2. CDR3 length equals 15 residues. The germline V gene encodes CDR1 SGHRS and CDR2 YFSETQ. Losses at the gene ends were 6 bases for V and 8 bases for J; bases not matched to a gene: 14. In DNA form, the CDR3 reads TGCGCCAGCAAAGGAGCGGGGTTTTTCGGGGATGAGCAGTTCTTC. It specifies CASKGAGFFGDEQFF.

The rearrangement joins TRBV20-1 to TRBJ2-5, with 10 nucleotides matching TRBD2. V lost 2 bases and J lost 5; bases outside the gene matches: 11. Germline V gene lookup returns CDR1 DFQATT and CDR2 SNEGSKA (reference sequence). This CDR3 region has 16 residues. The CDR3 DNA reads as TGCAGTGCTAGATTTGGTAGCGGGGGGCAAAAGGAGACCCAGTACTTC. Protein: CSARFGSGGQKETQYF.

This clonotype was found many times. The chain has TRBV5-1 and TRBJ1-1; D not resolved. This CDR3 comprises 11 residues. The V gene's germline CDR1 is SGHRS and CDR2 YFSETQ. V gave up 0 bases and J gave up 7 bases, with 4 bases separating them. The CDR3 loop reads CASSLGHEAFF. DNA of the CDR3: TGCGCCAGCAGCTTGGGGCATGAAGCTTTCTTT.

The sample holds many counts of this clonotype. The rearrangement links TRBV5-1 to TRBJ2-3, with D unclear. Germline V gene data show CDR1 as SGHRS and CDR2 as YFSETQ. Trimming stripped 2 bases from V and 2 bases from J, with 3 bases between. This CDR3 comprises 12 residues. The CDR3 region is CASSFLTDTQYF. The CDR3 DNA reads TGCGCCAGCAGCTTTCTCACAGATACGCAGTATTTT.

In its sample, this clonotype was seen many times. This chain joins TRBV20-1 and TRBJ2-3; D possibly corresponds to TRBD2 (6 bases). The CDR3 extends over 16 amino acids. The V gene's germline CDR1 is DFQATT and CDR2 SNEGSKA (reference sequence). Trimming removed 0 bases from V and 3 bases from J, with 16 bases in between. CDR3 loop: CSARDHVADATDTQYF. The CDR3 coding sequence is TGCAGTGCTAGAGATCATGTAGCGGACGCTACAGATACGCAGTATTTT.

This clonotype occurred many times. The chain recombines TRBV14 with TRBJ2-5; 7 bases match TRBD2. Germline-derived CDR1 and CDR2 are SGHDN and FVKESK. The trim removed 0 bases at V and 2 bases at J, leaving 0 bases unmatched. There are 14 residues in the CDR3. The CDR3: CASSQDGGQETQYF. The CDR3 DNA is TGTGCCAGCAGCCAAGACGGGGGGCAAGAGACCCAGTACTTC.

This clonotype was detected many times. The chain employs TRBV25-1 and TRBJ2-1; possibly TRBD1 for D (5 bases). The CDR3 spans 15 residues. V lost 7 bases to trimming and J lost 4 bases, with 17 bases between them. Germline-derived CDR1 and CDR2 are MGHDK and SYGVNS. CDR3: CASISPQGVYNEQFF. The DNA for the CDR3 is TGTGCCAGCATTTCCCCCCAGGGTGTTTACAATGAGCAGTTCTTC. The full variable domain, in which reference TRBV25-1 and TRBJ2-1 provide the parts outside the CDR3, is EADIYQTPRYLVIGTGKKITLECSQTMGHDKMYWYQQDPGMELHLIHYSYGVNSTEKGDLSSESTVSRIRTEHFPLTLESARPSHTSQYLCASISPQGVYNEQFFGPGTRLTVL.

This clonotype was found many times. The J gene is TRBJ2-1, the V gene TRBV7-9; 9 bases map to TRBD1. J lost 14 bases, V lost 3 bases, and 14 bases had no gene match. The CDR3 loop spans 15 amino acids. Per germline, CDR1 SEHNR and CDR2 FQNEAQ (reference sequence). The CDR3 coding sequence is TGTGCCAGCAGCTTGCCCCGGGACAGGGAAGGTTACGAGTTCTTC. Its translation is CASSLPRDREGYEFF.

This clonotype turned up a few times. The chain joins TRBV10-3 to TRBJ2-3; 10 positions agree with TRBD2. The CDR3 extends over 17 amino acids. Losses at the gene ends were 4 bases for V and 3 bases for J; bases not matched to a gene: 10. Germline lookup yields CDR1 ENHRY and CDR2 SYGVKD. The CDR3 coding sequence is TGTGCCATCAGTGGGAACCCTACTAGCGGGGTGACAGATACGCAGTATTTT. Encoded protein: CAISGNPTSGVTDTQYF.

V is TRBV20-1 and J is TRBJ1-4, with D possibly TRBD1 on 6 matching bases. Looked up from germline, CDR1 is DFQATT and CDR2 is SNEGSKA (reference sequence). The CDR3 runs to 15 residues. V was clipped by 0 bases and J by 8 bases, with 16 bases between them. The CDR3 is CSARDWSGGAEKLFF. DNA of the CDR3: TGCAGTGCTAGAGATTGGAGCGGGGGGGCCGAAAAACTGTTTTTT.

This clonotype was found many times. The chain has TRBV20-1 and TRBJ1-1; unclear D gene. CDR3 length: 14 residues. Germline loops: CDR1 DFQATT, CDR2 SNEGSKA (reference sequence). With 0 bases removed from V and 0 bases from J, the gap between germline ends came to 8 bases. The CDR3 here is CSARDLGVNTEAFF. The CDR3 nucleotides are TGCAGTGCTAGAGATTTAGGAGTGAACACTGAAGCTTTCTTT.